This T cell receptor beta chain was sequenced in a study of naive and memory T cell subsets. This clonotype has only one observation. The SP2 primer and nested alpha and beta constant region primers amplified ligated cDNA in four rounds. Reverse transcription of blood and skin TCR RNA was primed at alpha and beta constant regions. TCRdb reanalysed the 5' RACE reads using MiXCR and keeps one entry per CDR3 protein. Of 25,000 to 35,000 distinct CDR3 sequences listed, 16% are singletons. The V end was cut by 0 bases, the J end by 1 base, with 10 bases between. Germline V gene lookup returns CDR1 SGHTA and CDR2 FQGNSA. This CDR3 comprises 15 residues. The library had UMIs added by 3' ligation of an oligonucleotide to TCR cDNA. RNA was extracted from less than 3 ml of whole blood of healthy adults. Cells were not sorted; total RNA input targeted about 1 to 1000 ng.

The clonotype comes from a female donor in good health. The J gene is TRBJ2-7, the V gene TRBV7-2; a weak D match, TRBD1 (5 bases). In DNA, the CDR3 is TGTGCCAGCAGCTTAGCTGGGGCAGGATCCTACGAGCAGTACTTC. Protein: CASSLAGAGSYEQYF.